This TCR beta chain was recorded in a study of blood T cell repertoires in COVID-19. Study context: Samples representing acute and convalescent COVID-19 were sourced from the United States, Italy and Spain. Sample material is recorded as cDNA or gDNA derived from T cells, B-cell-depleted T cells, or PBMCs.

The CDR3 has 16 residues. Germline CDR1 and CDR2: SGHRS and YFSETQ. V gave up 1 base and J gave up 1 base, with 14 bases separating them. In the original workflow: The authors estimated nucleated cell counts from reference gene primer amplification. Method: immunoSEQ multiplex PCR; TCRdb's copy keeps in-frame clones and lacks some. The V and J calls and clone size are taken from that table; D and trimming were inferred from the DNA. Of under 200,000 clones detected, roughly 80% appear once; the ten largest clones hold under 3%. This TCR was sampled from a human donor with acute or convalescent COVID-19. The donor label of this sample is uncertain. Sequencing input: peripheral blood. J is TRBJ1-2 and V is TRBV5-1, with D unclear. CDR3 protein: CASSLNDVLNNYGYTF. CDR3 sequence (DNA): TGCGCCAGCAGCTTGAACGATGTACTTAATAACTATGGCTACACCTTC.